The rows below give T cell receptor beta chains drawn from one sample of a study of blood T cell repertoires in COVID-19. Generated by immunoSEQ multiplex PCR, the TCRdb table keeps only in-frame clones and is missing some. The repertoire holds almost 200,000 clones, with approximately 87% as singletons. The sample comprised peripheral blood. The receptors were sampled from a woman in her 70s with acute or convalescent COVID-19. The CDR3 runs from the conserved cysteine through the conserved F or W.

v_gene	j_gene	CDR3aa
TRBV28	TRBJ2-5	CASSQAGVGETQYF
TRBV6-5	TRBJ1-5	CASILTVGNQPQHF
TRBV7-9	TRBJ2-3	CASSRLAVSTDTQYF
TRBV3-1/TRBV3-2	TRBJ2-2	CASRYGHNTGELFF
TRBV3-1/TRBV3-2	TRBJ2-3	CASSRGLEITDTQYF
TRBV6-2/TRBV6-3	TRBJ2-1	CASSPWRTPNEQFF
TRBV3-1/TRBV3-2	TRBJ1-6	CASSFGPINSPLHF
TRBV12-5	TRBJ1-6	CASGEGTGNSPLHF
TRBV7-2	TRBJ2-1	CASSLGRGPRDEQFF
TRBV6-5	TRBJ2-7	CASRRTGEQYF
TRBV5-4	TRBJ2-5	CASSRDRWETQYF
TRBV18	TRBJ2-5	CASSLDRLQETQYF
TRBV7-7	TRBJ1-4	CASSPSLDRDEKLFF
TRBV2	TRBJ2-7	CASSEQGLNEQYF
TRBV10-3	TRBJ2-1	CAISESGLSDEQFF
TRBV27	TRBJ2-7	CASSPGGTGSYEQYF
TRBV5-4	TRBJ1-2	CASSFPGQSYYGYTF
TRBV19	TRBJ1-5	CATLDRLNNQPQHF
TRBV5-1	TRBJ1-2	CASSPQGNYGYTF
TRBV18	TRBJ2-1	CASSPGQGARNEQFF